These 22 T cell receptor beta chains share one sample of origin, sequenced in a study of OX40 agonist ivuxolimab in advanced cancers. Data came from immunoSEQ multiplex PCR; TCRdb stores just in-frame clones and leaves some out. The repertoire holds about 23,000 clones, with roughly 90% as singletons. The material sequenced was CD4+ or CD8+ T cells sorted from blood, taken in a trial of the OX40 agonist ivuxolimab. All receptors come from an adult with an advanced solid tumor such as melanoma, head and neck, liver or kidney cancer.

The chain carries TRBV7-2 and TRBJ1-1; D uncertain. Germline loops: CDR1 SGHTA, CDR2 FQGNSA. V was shortened by 1 base and J by 0 bases, with 6 bases between the two germline ends. CDR3 length: 14 residues. The CDR3 nucleotides are TGTGCCAGCAGCTTAGGGGTGGTGAACACTGAAGCTTTCTTT. Amino acid sequence: CASSLGVVNTEAFF.

The rearrangement joins TRBV15 to TRBJ1-5; D is ambiguous. Germline CDR1 LNHNV, CDR2 YYDKDF (reference sequence). Trimming left V 3 bases short and J 5 bases short, with 11 bases between. The CDR3 is 14 residues long. CDR3 sequence: CATSSINYDQPQHF. In DNA, the CDR3 is TGTGCCACCAGCAGCATTAACTACGATCAGCCCCAGCATTTT. The whole variable domain, filled in from reference TRBV15 and TRBJ1-5, reads DAMVIQNPRYQVTQFGKPVTLSCSQTLNHNVMYWYQQKSSQAPKLLFHYYDKDFNNEADTPDNFQSRRPNTSFCFLDIRSPGLGDTAMYLCATSSINYDQPQHFGDGTRLSIL.

The rearrangement links TRBV15 to TRBJ1-1; D possibly corresponds to TRBD1 (5 bases). The CDR3 runs to 15 residues. Trimming stripped 3 bases from V and 2 bases from J, with 13 bases between. The germline V gene encodes CDR1 LNHNV and CDR2 YYDKDF (reference sequence). CDR3 nucleotide sequence: TGTGCCACCAGCAGGGGCGGGGCAGCTAACACTGAAGCTTTCTTT. It translates to CATSRGGAANTEAFF.

This chain uses TRBV4-3 with TRBJ1-2, with 8 bases identical to TRBD1. The germline gives CDR1 LGHNA, CDR2 YSLEER. V was pared by 0 bases and J by 5 bases, with 8 bases of the junction left unmatched. The CDR3 contains 16 residues. CDR3 in amino acids: CASSQDSTGDLYGYTF. DNA of the CDR3: TGCGCCAGCAGCCAAGATTCGACAGGGGATTTGTATGGCTACACCTTC.

Points on this clone: The same CDR3 can be traced to other DNA sequences in this sample. The V gene is TRBV6-5, the J gene TRBJ2-7; the D gene could be TRBD1 or TRBD2 (6 bases each). CDR1 is MNHEY, CDR2 SVGAGI, per germline. The CDR3 extends over 15 amino acids. The V and J ends lost 6 bases and 4 bases respectively, with 19 bases between them. The CDR3 loop is CASRPTGAATYEQYF. The CDR3 DNA sequence: TGTGCCAGCAGGCCGACGGGGGCGGCGACTTACGAGCAGTACTTC.

The chain is built from TRBV11-3 and TRBJ2-1; 8 nucleotides match TRBD1. The ends lost 3 bases at V and 4 bases at J; junction bases unmatched: 8. The germline gives CDR1 SGHNT, CDR2 YENEEA. The length of the CDR3 is 16 residues. The CDR3 DNA sequence: TGTGCCAGCAGCTTTCGACAGGGGAGCGGGTACAATGAGCAGTTCTTC. The encoded protein is CASSFRQGSGYNEQFF.

The chain has TRBV5-1 and TRBJ1-6; 9 bases are shared with TRBD1. The V gene end was trimmed by 2 bases and the J gene end by 9 bases; junction bases not matched to a gene: 9. CDR1 is SGHRS, CDR2 YFSETQ, per germline. There are 16 residues in the CDR3. The CDR3 region has the DNA TGCGCCAGCAGCTTCACAGGGGGCAACCTTGGTTCACCCCTCCACTTT. It is translated as CASSFTGGNLGSPLHF.

The chain has TRBV11-3 and TRBJ1-6; possible D gene TRBD1, 5 bases. The CDR3 length is 15 residues. The germline CDR1 and CDR2 sequences are SGHNT and YENEEA. The V end was cut by 4 bases, the J end by 8 bases, with 15 bases between. This chain's CDR3 is CASSSLRDGDSPLHF. The CDR3 DNA reads TGTGCCAGCAGCTCACTTCGGGACGGTGATTCACCCCTCCACTTT.

V gene TRBV2 combines with J gene TRBJ1-5, with TRBD1 matching 7 bases. The germline V gene has CDR1 SNHLY and CDR2 FYNNEI. With V trimmed by 6 bases and J by 6 bases, 14 bases remained unmatched. This CDR3 has 16 amino acids. The CDR3 DNA sequence: TGTGCCAGCAGCGAATCCCTGACAGGGTTAAGTCAGCCCCAGCATTTT. Its translation is CASSESLTGLSQPQHF.

This clone appeared a few times. This chain links TRBV7-6 with TRBJ2-2, with D unresolved. V lost 4 bases and J 7 bases, leaving 13 bases between the germline ends. The CDR3 runs to 14 residues. The germline gives CDR1 SGHVS, CDR2 FNYEAQ. CDR3 DNA: TGTGCCAGCAGCTCAATCCTAGGATTCGGGGAGCTGTTTTTT. It is translated as CASSSILGFGELFF.

This chain links TRBV4-1 with TRBJ2-1, with D uncertain. Germline lookup yields CDR1 MGHRA and CDR2 YSYEKL. The CDR3 is 15 amino acids. The V and J ends lost 2 bases and 3 bases respectively, with 11 bases between them. CDR3 bases: TGCGCCAGCAGCCAACTCTCTCGCATCTACAATGAGCAGTTCTTC. Amino acids: CASSQLSRIYNEQFF.

The chain carries TRBV5-1 and TRBJ2-7; 10 bases agree with TRBD1. The germline gives CDR1 SGHRS, CDR2 YFSETQ. The CDR3 is 14 amino acids. J lost 5 bases, V lost 2 bases, and 4 bases had no gene match. In DNA form, the CDR3 reads TGCGCCAGCAGCTTTCCGGACAGGGGGGACGAGCAGTACTTC. Its protein is CASSFPDRGDEQYF. The full variable domain, with the rest looked up from reference TRBV5-1 and TRBJ2-7, is KAGVTQTPRYLIKTRGQQVTLSCSPISGHRSVSWYQQTPGQGLQFLFEYFSETQRNKGNFPGRFSGRQFSNSRSEMNVSTLELGDSALYLCASSFPDRGDEQYFGPGTRLTVT.

This chain joins TRBV30 and TRBJ2-1; no definite D call. V lost 3 bases and J 3 bases, leaving 18 bases between the germline ends. CDR1 GTSNPN and CDR2 SVGIG come from the germline V gene (reference sequence). The CDR3 consists of 16 residues. This CDR3 reads CAWSTMDERYYNEQFF. CDR3 bases: TGTGCCTGGAGCACCATGGACGAGAGATACTACAATGAGCAGTTCTTC. Complete variable domain (other parts from reference TRBV30 and TRBJ2-1): SQTIHQWPATLVQPVGSPLSLECTVEGTSNPNLYWYRQAAGRGLQLLFYSVGIGQISSEVPQNLSASRPQDRQFILSSKKLLLSDSGFYLCAWSTMDERYYNEQFFGPGTRLTVL.

The rearrangement joins TRBV21-1 to TRBJ2-2; the table calls TRBD1, which could not be checked here. TRBV21-1 is labeled a pseudogene. This CDR3 spans 17 amino acids. The CDR3 here is CASSKPQGQGFAGELFF. DNA for the CDR3: TGTGCCAGCAGCAAACCCCAAGGTCAGGGTTTTGCCGGGGAGCTGTTTTTT.

The gene calls are TRBV6-5 and TRBJ2-3; weak D call: TRBD2 (5 bases). V was cut by 6 bases and J by 2 bases, with 12 bases left in between. The CDR3 consists of 14 residues. Germline assignment: CDR1 MNHEY and CDR2 SVGAGI. CDR3 region: CASSYGVATDTQYF. Written as DNA, the CDR3 is TGTGCCAGCAGCTACGGGGTTGCCACAGATACGCAGTATTTT.

This chain uses TRBV5-1 with TRBJ2-3, with D unresolved. Germline V gives CDR1 SGHRS, CDR2 YFSETQ. CDR3 length equals 15 residues. V was clipped by 1 base and J by 3 bases, with 12 bases between them. Here the CDR3 DNA reads TGCGCCAGCAGCTTGTTTTTGGGCCTGACAGATACGCAGTATTTT. As protein: CASSLFLGLTDTQYF.

The rearrangement joins TRBV10-3 to TRBJ2-3, with TRBD2 identical over 8 bases. The CDR3 covers 15 residues. With 3 bases clipped from V and 3 bases from J, the junction kept 5 bases outside the gene matches. Germline V gives CDR1 ENHRY, CDR2 SYGVKD. The CDR3 DNA is TGTGCCATCAGTGACACGGGACTAGTTACAGATACGCAGTATTTT. Its protein is CAISDTGLVTDTQYF.

The rearrangement joins TRBV6-6 to TRBJ1-2; 8 bases map to TRBD1. The V gene's germline CDR1 is MNHNY and CDR2 SVGAGI (reference sequence). Trimming took 7 bases from V and 4 from J; bases not matched to a gene: 5. The CDR3 sequence is 13 residues long. CDR3: CASTDRALYGYTF. The CDR3 DNA is TGTGCCAGCACGGACAGGGCCCTCTATGGCTACACCTTC.

In its sample, this clone was seen once. The chain uses TRBV19 and TRBJ1-6; D is perhaps TRBD1 (6 bases). Germline V lookup: CDR1 LNHDA, CDR2 SQIVND (reference sequence). Between the trimmed V and J ends, which lost 3 bases and 3 bases, there was a span of 12 bases. CDR3 length equals 16 residues. In DNA, the CDR3 is TGTGCCAGTAGTATCGGAGCAGGGGTCTATAATTCACCCCTCCACTTT. Protein sequence: CASSIGAGVYNSPLHF. The full variable domain, completed using reference TRBV19 and TRBJ1-6, is DGGITQSPKYLFRKEGQNVTLSCEQNLNHDAMYWYRQDPGQGLRLIYYSQIVNDFQKGDIAEGYSVSREKKESFPLTVTSAQKNPTAFYLCASSIGAGVYNSPLHFGNGTRLTVT.

The chain uses TRBV28 and TRBJ1-6; 9 nucleotides line up with TRBD1. CDR3 length equals 15 residues. The germline V gene encodes CDR1 MDHEN and CDR2 SYDVKM. Trimming cost V 4 bases and J 7 bases; bases outside gene matches: 5. The CDR3 loop reads CASSSTGTGNSPLHF. CDR3 in DNA: TGTGCCAGCAGTTCTACCGGGACAGGGAATTCACCCCTCCACTTT.

The gene calls are TRBV7-9 and TRBJ2-1, with 7 bases identical to TRBD1. J was trimmed by 2 bases and V by 4 bases; bases with no gene match: 5. The CDR3 is 15 amino acids. Germline CDR1 reads SEHNR; CDR2 reads FQNEAQ (reference sequence). The CDR3 DNA is TGTGCCAGCAGCTCGACACAGGGGACCTACAATGAGCAGTTCTTC. This translates into CASSSTQGTYNEQFF.

The V and J genes are TRBV2 and TRBJ2-1; 7 positions match TRBD1. CDR1 and CDR2 from the germline V gene are SNHLY and FYNNEI. The V and J ends lost 7 bases and 7 bases, in that order; junction bases with no gene match: 13. The length of the CDR3 is 15 residues. The CDR3 loop is CASIYSGTVQNEQFF. CDR3 bases: TGTGCCAGCATTTACTCGGGGACAGTGCAGAATGAGCAGTTCTTC.